The rows below give T cell receptor beta chains drawn from one sample of a study of blood T cell repertoires in COVID-19. Produced via immunoSEQ multiplex PCR; TCRdb's table is partial and in-frame only. The data show about 14,000 clones, less than 90% seen once. Sequenced material: peripheral blood. All receptors come from a man aged 50-59 years with active COVID-19. Each CDR3 is given with its conserved first and last residue. A D gene is named only where the DNA matches it firmly. Where a row states a size, it is once, few, many or the class of an expanded clone; other rows omit it.

size | D | J | V | CDR3 | DNA
. | TRBD1 | TRBJ2-7 | TRBV27 | CASTTIQTGGAYEQYF | TGTGCCAGCACCACCATCCAGACAGGGGGCGCCTACGAGCAGTACTTC
. | . | TRBJ2-2 | TRBV10-2 | CASLVTGELFF | TGCGCCAGCCTAGTGACCGGGGAGCTGTTTTTT
. | TRBD2 | TRBJ2-7 | TRBV7-9 | CASSTTSGSGQYF | TGTGCCAGCAGTACGACTAGCGGGAGTGGGCAGTACTTC
. | TRBD1 | TRBJ1-4 | TRBV2 | CASSRRDRGNNEKLFF | TGTGCCAGCAGTCGCCGGGACAGGGGGAATAATGAAAAACTGTTTTTT
. | . | TRBJ2-5 | TRBV7-3 | CASSLIGREETQYF | TGTGCCAGCAGCTTAATCGGCAGGGAAGAGACCCAGTACTTC
. | TRBD1 | TRBJ1-6 | TRBV7-8 | CASSLGTAINSPLHF | TGTGCCAGCAGCCTGGGGACAGCGATTAATTCACCCCTCCACTTT
medium-sized | . | TRBJ2-1 | TRBV29-1 | CSVSTAIRYNEQFF | TGCAGCGTCTCAACCGCTATCCGGTACAATGAGCAGTTCTTC
. | TRBD1 | TRBJ1-1 | TRBV5-1 | CASSLEGQGVPPGYF | TGCGCCAGCAGCTTGGAGGGACAGGGGGTACCCCCCGGTTACTTT
few | . | TRBJ1-4 | TRBV28 | CASSLSVQEGATNEKLFF | TGTGCCAGCAGTTTATCTGTGCAAGAAGGGGCAACTAATGAAAAACTGTTTTTT
. | . | TRBJ2-6 | TRBV7-9 | CASSLDSREDSGANVLTF | TGTGCCAGCAGCTTAGATTCCAGGGAGGACTCTGGGGCCAACGTCCTGACTTTC
. | . | TRBJ2-7 | TRBV11-1 | CASSLEGRGYEQYF | TGTGCCAGCAGCTTAGAGGGTCGGGGCTACGAGCAGTACTTC
. | . | TRBJ2-7 | TRBV27 | CASSHTVEAEQYF | TGTGCCAGCAGCCACACGGTGGAGGCCGAGCAGTACTTC
few | . | TRBJ2-7 | TRBV21-1 | CASSKSRSTGKAYEQYF | TGTGCCAGCAGCAAATCCCGATCGACAGGGAAAGCCTACGAGCAGTACTTC
. | . | TRBJ1-1 | TRBV25-1 | CASSVSGEGTEAFF | TGTGCCAGCAGTGTATCAGGGGAGGGTACTGAAGCTTTCTTT
. | TRBD2 | TRBJ2-5 | TRBV9 | CASSVWGGETQYF | TGTGCCAGCAGCGTATGGGGGGGAGAGACCCAGTACTTC
few | . | TRBJ2-7 | TRBV27 | CASSFTVFGEQYF | TGTGCCAGCAGTTTCACGGTGTTTGGCGAGCAGTACTTC
medium-sized | TRBD2 | TRBJ2-7 | TRBV27 | CASSPTSWVLYEQYF | TGTGCCAGCAGTCCGACTAGCTGGGTCCTTTACGAGCAGTACTTC
. | TRBD1 | TRBJ1-2 | TRBV14 | CASRGTGDGIGYTF | TGTGCCAGCAGGGGGACAGGGGACGGAATTGGCTACACCTTC
. | . | TRBJ2-3 | TRBV9 | CASSVEGTDTQYF | TGTGCCAGCAGCGTAGAGGGGACAGATACGCAGTATTTT
. | TRBD2 | TRBJ2-5 | TRBV3-1/TRBV3-2 | CASSQEGGGLAGEETQYF | TGTGCCAGCAGCCAAGAAGGAGGCGGGCTAGCGGGAGAAGAGACCCAGTACTTC
. | . | TRBJ1-3 | TRBV5-6 | CASSLGGSGNTIYF | TGTGCCAGCTCCTTAGGGGGCTCTGGAAACACCATATATTTT
. | TRBD2 | TRBJ2-1 | TRBV27 | CASSAGTSGNNEQFF | TGTGCCAGCAGTGCCGGGACTAGCGGCAACAATGAGCAGTTCTTC
. | TRBD1 | TRBJ1-2 | TRBV18 | CASSPLGTGNYGYTF | TGTGCCAGCTCACCACTGGGGACAGGGAACTATGGCTACACCTTC
. | . | TRBJ2-2 | TRBV7-8 | CASSLVYGELFF | TGTGCCAGCAGCTTAGTTTACGGGGAGCTGTTTTTT
once | . | TRBJ1-2 | TRBV3-1/TRBV3-2 | CASSQTGPNYGYTF | TGTGCCAGCAGCCAAACAGGTCCCAACTATGGCTACACCTTC
. | TRBD2 | TRBJ2-1 | TRBV27 | CASSPSKGGSVADEQFF | TGTGCCAGCAGTCCCAGTAAGGGCGGGAGTGTGGCCGATGAGCAGTTCTTC
. | TRBD2 | TRBJ2-1 | TRBV7-6 | CASSPSGTSGYNEQFF | TGTGCCAGCAGCCCCTCCGGGACTAGCGGCTACAATGAGCAGTTCTTC
. | . | TRBJ2-2 | TRBV9 | CASSFNGELFF | TGTGCCAGCAGCTTTAACGGGGAGCTGTTTTTT
. | . | TRBJ2-3 | TRBV6-6 | CASSYSGREQDTQYF | TGTGCCAGCAGTTACTCTGGCAGGGAACAGGATACGCAGTATTTT
. | . | TRBJ2-1 | TRBV4-2 | CASSQGLGPAYNEQFF | TGTGCCAGCAGCCAAGGTCTGGGGCCGGCGTACAATGAGCAGTTCTTC
. | . | TRBJ1-1 | TRBV19 | CASSNNRPNTEAFF | TGTGCCAGTAGTAACAACAGGCCGAACACTGAAGCTTTCTTT
. | TRBD1 | TRBJ1-1 | TRBV13 | CASSGQGSEAFF | TGTGCCAGCAGCGGACAGGGTTCCGAAGCTTTCTTT
few | . | TRBJ2-1 | TRBV6-5 | CASSPGVSKHNEQFF | TGTGCCAGCAGTCCCGGGGTGTCCAAACACAATGAGCAGTTCTTC
. | TRBD2 | TRBJ2-2 | TRBV9 | CASSVATGVAGGQATGELFF | TGTGCCAGCAGCGTAGCTACGGGGGTAGCGGGAGGTCAGGCCACCGGGGAGCTGTTTTTT
few | . | TRBJ2-1 | TRBV24-1 | CATSDFSDKSGGEQFF | TGTGCCACCAGTGATTTTAGCGATAAATCCGGAGGTGAGCAGTTCTTC
. | . | TRBJ2-7 | TRBV23-1 | CASSQPGCRYEQYF | TGCGCCAGCAGTCAACCAGGGTGTCGCTACGAGCAGTACTTC
. | TRBD1 | TRBJ2-7 | TRBV7-9 | CASSWDSSYEQYF | TGTGCCAGCAGCTGGGACAGTTCCTACGAGCAGTACTTC
. | TRBD2 | TRBJ2-3 | TRBV9 | CASSPYLAGEPDTQYF | TGTGCCAGCAGCCCATATCTAGCGGGAGAGCCAGATACGCAGTATTTT
. | TRBD1 | TRBJ1-5 | TRBV27 | CASSLSLPGAGGAGQPQHF | TGTGCCAGCAGTTTATCCCTACCAGGGGCAGGGGGCGCGGGACAGCCCCAGCATTTT
. | . | TRBJ2-3 | TRBV25-1 | CASSRLAAAAGTDTQYF | TGTGCCAGCAGCCGCCTTGCCGCGGCGGCGGGGACAGATACGCAGTATTTT
few | TRBD1 | TRBJ2-7 | TRBV27 | CASSWTGAGEQYF | TGTGCCAGCAGTTGGACAGGGGCGGGGGAGCAGTACTTC
. | . | TRBJ1-1 | TRBV12-3/TRBV12-4 | CASSFVIAEAFF | TGTGCCAGCAGTTTCGTTATAGCTGAAGCTTTCTTT
once | TRBD1 | TRBJ2-2 | TRBV24-1 | CATSDSDRGDTGELFF | TGTGCCACCAGTGATTCGGACAGGGGGGATACCGGGGAGCTGTTTTTT
once | . | TRBJ1-6 | TRBV28 | CASSFRLPNNSPLHF | TGTGCCAGCAGTTTCCGACTGCCCAATAATTCACCCCTCCACTTT
. | TRBD2 | TRBJ2-3 | TRBV9 | CASSVATSGYTDTQYF | TGTGCCAGCAGCGTGGCGACTAGCGGGTACACAGATACGCAGTATTTT
. | TRBD2 | TRBJ2-7 | TRBV28 | CASSLWWGEGPNGEQYF | TGTGCCAGCAGTTTATGGTGGGGGGAGGGCCCAAATGGCGAGCAGTACTTC
. | TRBD1 | TRBJ2-1 | TRBV5-4 | CASSYLGQGIYNEQFF | TGTGCCAGCAGCTACCTAGGACAGGGGATCTACAATGAGCAGTTCTTC
. | . | TRBJ2-7 | TRBV5-6 | CASSLVEYSYEQYF | TGTGCCAGCAGCTTGGTAGAATACTCCTACGAGCAGTACTTC
. | . | TRBJ2-5 | TRBV25-1 | CASSDTSETQYF | TGTGCCAGCTCCGACACGTCGGAGACCCAGTACTTC
. | TRBD1 | TRBJ2-1 | TRBV9 | CASSGDRGRGWQFF | TGTGCCAGCAGCGGGGACAGGGGGAGAGGTTGGCAGTTCTTC
. | TRBD1 | TRBJ1-3 | TRBV6-5 | CASSPGTGSGNTIYF | TGTGCCAGCAGTCCCGGGACAGGCTCTGGAAACACCATATATTTT
. | . | TRBJ2-7 | TRBV4-1 | CASSPDSSYEQYF | TGCGCCAGCAGCCCGGACAGCTCCTACGAGCAGTACTTC
. | TRBD1 | TRBJ1-2 | TRBV16 | CASSADRVVFPLPGYTF | TGTGCCAGCAGCGCGGACAGGGTGGTTTTCCCTCTCCCCGGCTACACCTTC
. | . | TRBJ1-2 | TRBV10-3 | CAISESVTGYGYTF | TGTGCCATCAGTGAGTCTGTGACTGGCTATGGCTACACCTTC
once | TRBD2 | TRBJ2-3 | TRBV27 | CASSLLTSGGTDTQYF | TGTGCCAGCAGTTTGTTGACTAGCGGGGGGACAGATACGCAGTATTTT
few | . | TRBJ1-1 | TRBV5-1 | CASSSGREDTEAFF | TGCGCCAGCAGCTCAGGACGGGAGGACACTGAAGCTTTCTTT
. | TRBD1 | TRBJ1-1 | TRBV7-9 | CASSGWTGRTPEAFF | TGTGCCAGCAGCGGATGGACAGGACGCACACCTGAAGCTTTCTTT